This T cell receptor (beta chain) is drawn from a study of neoadjuvant anti-PD-1 for oral cavity cancer. PBMCs were not maintained or expanded in culture before analysis. PBMC libraries mostly used 450 to 600 ng of input genomic DNA, with six replicates per sample. Method: immunoSEQ multiplex PCR; TCRdb's copy keeps in-frame clones and lacks some. The sample has fewer than 15,000 clones; about 67% are singletons. With regard to this clone: Its antigen is undetermined.

Germline V gives CDR1 LNHNV, CDR2 YYDKDF (reference sequence). The CDR3 loop spans 14 amino acids. Losses at the gene ends were 3 bases for V and 7 bases for J; bases not matched to a gene: 4. Study-wide results and limits: Non-responders to neoadjuvant nivolumab had significantly more clonal PBMC T cells than responders.

This specimen consisted of PBMCs, obtained before nivolumab (anti-PD-1) treatment. The receptor was derived from a person aged 35-79 years with oral cavity squamous cell carcinoma. V and J are TRBV15 and TRBJ2-1, with 9 bases aligning to TRBD2. The CDR3 bases are TGTGCCACCAGCAGGGGGGCGGGAGGGAATGAGCAGTTCTTC. Protein sequence: CATSRGAGGNEQFF.